One sample yielded the 27 T cell receptor beta chains listed below, sequenced in a study of T cells in narcolepsy. The repertoire was sequenced with immunoSEQ multiplex PCR; TCRdb's copy has only in-frame clones and lacks some. This sample carries 31,000 or so clones, roughly 90% of them seen once, and the ten largest clones take approximately 1.2%. Sequencing was performed on CD45RA- memory CD4+ T cells from PBMCs. Receptors were obtained from a human donor with narcolepsy.

The chain combines TRBV28 with TRBJ1-6, with TRBD1 matching over 7 bases. Trimming at V came to 5 bases and at J to 9 bases, leaving 16 bases not matched to a gene. From germline, CDR1 is MDHEN and CDR2 SYDVKM. The CDR3 spans 17 residues. The DNA of the CDR3 is TGTGCCAGCAGTGCCTTCCCAGGGGGGGCGAGCGGTTCACCCCTCCACTTT. Translation gives CASSAFPGGASGSPLHF. Looking up the rest from reference TRBV28 and TRBJ1-6 gives the full variable domain: DVKVTQSSRYLVKRTGEKVFLECVQDMDHENMFWYRQDPGLGLRLIYFSYDVKMKEKGDIPEGYSVSREKKERFSLILESASTNQTSMYLCASSAFPGGASGSPLHFGNGTRLTVT.

As for this clone: The sample contains more than one DNA sequence encoding this CDR3. The J gene is TRBJ1-1, the V gene TRBV7-9, with TRBD1 matching over 7 bases. J was trimmed by 0 bases and V by 5 bases; bases with no gene match: 3. This CDR3 region has 14 residues. CDR1 is SEHNR, CDR2 FQNEAQ, per germline (reference sequence). The CDR3 spells CASSLGQVNTEAFF. The CDR3 DNA follows: TGTGCCAGCAGCCTAGGACAGGTGAACACTGAAGCTTTCTTT.

The rearrangement links TRBV11-2 to TRBJ2-6; unclear D gene. There are 16 residues in the CDR3. The germline V gene encodes CDR1 SGHAT and CDR2 FQNNGV. V was trimmed by 1 base and J by 4 bases, leaving 11 bases between them. CDR3 protein: CASSLGILGGANVLTF. The CDR3 DNA sequence: TGTGCCAGCAGCTTAGGTATACTGGGAGGGGCCAACGTCCTGACTTTC.

The chain has TRBV28 and TRBJ1-5, with D tentatively TRBD1 (5 bases). Trimming removed 6 bases at V and 7 bases at J, with 16 bases between. Per the germline V gene, CDR1 is MDHEN and CDR2 is SYDVKM. This CDR3 comprises 14 residues. CDR3 protein: CASSRSYGGQPQHF. The CDR3 nucleotides read TGTGCCAGCAGCAGGTCCTACGGGGGGCAGCCCCAGCATTTT.

The CDR3 DNA reads TGTGCCAGCAGTGATTGGGGGGCGGTAAATGAGCAGTTCTTC. It is translated as CASSDWGAVNEQFF. The rearrangement links TRBV6-1 to TRBJ2-1; D may be TRBD1 or TRBD2 (6 bases each). CDR1 is MNHNS and CDR2 is SASEGT in the germline V gene. V dropped 3 bases and J dropped 7 bases, with 13 bases sitting between them. CDR3 length: 14 amino acids.

V is TRBV19 and J is TRBJ1-5, with D tentatively TRBD1 (5 bases). The CDR3 is made up of 16 amino acids. The germline V gene encodes CDR1 LNHDA and CDR2 SQIVND (reference sequence). Deletions cut 1 base from V and 4 bases from J, with 14 bases between. In DNA form, the CDR3 reads TGTGCCAGTAGTATAGTTTGGGGGGTGACTAATCAGCCCCAGCATTTT. Translating gives CASSIVWGVTNQPQHF.

This chain links TRBV6-5 with TRBJ2-7; D unclear. The germline CDR1 and CDR2 sequences are MNHEY and SVGAGI. V lost 2 bases to trimming and J lost 5 bases, with 16 bases between them. This CDR3 has 15 residues. The CDR3 spells CASSYTPYTPHEQYF. The CDR3 DNA reads TGTGCCAGCAGTTACACTCCTTACACTCCCCACGAGCAGTACTTC.

This sequence joins TRBV2 and TRBJ1-1; a possible D gene is TRBD1 (6 bases). The CDR3 is 14 residues long. Trimming shortened V by 5 bases and J by 4 bases, and 14 bases separated the two germline ends. CDR1 is SNHLY, CDR2 FYNNEI, per germline. DNA for the CDR3: TGTGCCAGCAGTCTACAGGGTGGGGGCACTGAAGCTTTCTTT. Its translation is CASSLQGGGTEAFF.

CDR3 sequence reads: CAISEALAANTGELFF. In DNA form, the CDR3 reads TGTGCCATCAGTGAGGCGCTAGCGGCGAACACCGGGGAGCTGTTTTTT. This chain joins TRBV10-3 and TRBJ2-2, with TRBD2 matching over 7 bases. Germline V lookup: CDR1 ENHRY, CDR2 SYGVKD. V gave up 2 bases and J gave up 0 bases; unmatched junction bases: 3. This CDR3 is 16 amino acids long.

The rearrangement uses TRBV19 and TRBJ2-7; D remains unclear. This CDR3 has 14 residues. The V end lost 7 bases, the J end lost 6 bases, and 19 bases lay between the germline ends. The germline V gene encodes CDR1 LNHDA and CDR2 SQIVND (reference sequence). In nucleotides, the CDR3 is TGTGCCAGTATTTCGACTCGACGGCAGTCCGAGCAGTACTTC. This gives the protein CASISTRRQSEQYF.

The chain recombines TRBV6-5 with TRBJ2-4; 9 bases match TRBD2. V shed 8 bases and J 6 bases; nucleotides not matched to a gene: 11. The CDR3 length is 15 residues. Germline loops: CDR1 MNHEY, CDR2 SVGAGI. CDR3 DNA: TGTGCCAGCTCCCGGGGGGCGGGAGGGGGAAACATTCAGTACTTC. The encoded protein is CASSRGAGGGNIQYF.

This chain links TRBV7-9 with TRBJ2-1, with unresolved D. Trimming removed 3 bases from V and 2 bases from J, with 14 bases in between. The CDR3 consists of 16 residues. The germline V gene has CDR1 SEHNR and CDR2 FQNEAQ (reference sequence). The DNA for the CDR3 is TGTGCCAGCAGCTTTACTCTGAGTTCCGCCTACAATGAGCAGTTCTTC. Translated: CASSFTLSSAYNEQFF.

The chain links TRBV11-2 to TRBJ2-5, with no clear D. Germline lookup yields CDR1 SGHAT and CDR2 FQNNGV. Trimming took off 5 bases at V and 6 bases at J, with 16 bases between the two ends. This CDR3 comprises 14 residues. The CDR3 coding sequence is TGTGCCAGCAGCATCTCCTTTGACCGGAAGACCCAGTACTTC. It translates to CASSISFDRKTQYF.

V usage is TRBV10-1 and J usage is TRBJ1-3; no firm D call. This CDR3 contains 18 residues. V was cut by 0 bases and J by 0 bases, with 15 bases left in between. Germline values: CDR1 WNHNN, CDR2 SYGVQD (reference sequence). CDR3 bases: TGCGCCAGCAGTGAGTCTACGTTAACAGAAAGCTCTGGAAACACCATATATTTT. It codes for CASSESTLTESSGNTIYF.

The V gene is TRBV27, the J gene TRBJ2-7; 8 bases match TRBD1. The CDR3 loop spans 15 amino acids. V lost 5 bases, J lost 3 bases, and 9 bases stayed unmatched. CDR1 and CDR2 (germline): MNHEY, SMNVEV (reference sequence). The CDR3 spells CASSTPTGVSYEQYF. CDR3 DNA sequence: TGTGCCAGCAGTACTCCGACAGGGGTTAGCTACGAGCAGTACTTC.

V is TRBV7-9 and J is TRBJ1-2; 10 nucleotides match TRBD1. This CDR3 has 14 residues. CDR1 and CDR2 from the germline V gene are SEHNR and FQNEAQ (reference sequence). The V gene end was trimmed by 7 bases and the J gene end by 5 bases; junction bases not matched to a gene: 7. CDR3 residues: CASNRGQGLYGYTF. CDR3 sequence (DNA): TGTGCCAGCAACCGGGGACAGGGGCTTTATGGCTACACCTTC.

The chain employs TRBV7-2 and TRBJ2-7; 10 positions match TRBD2. J gave up 2 bases and V 5 bases, and 6 bases lay outside the gene matches. Germline loops: CDR1 SGHTA, CDR2 FQGNSA. The CDR3 is made up of 15 amino acids. The CDR3 region is CASSPTSGDTYEQYF. The CDR3 region has the DNA TGTGCCAGCAGCCCAACTAGCGGGGACACCTACGAGCAGTACTTC.

This clone was counted a single time. The rearrangement links TRBV7-2 to TRBJ2-5; D might be TRBD2 (6 bases). The CDR3 contains 17 residues. V gave up 4 bases and J gave up 3 bases, with 21 bases separating them. Germline assignment: CDR1 SGHTA and CDR2 FQGNSA. The CDR3 sequence is CASSSRGSGIPKETQYF. In nucleotides, the CDR3 is TGTGCCAGCAGCTCCCGGGGTAGCGGAATACCCAAAGAGACCCAGTACTTC.

The chain is built from TRBV5-5 and TRBJ2-7; D uncertain. CDR1 and CDR2 (germline): SGHKS, YYEKEE (reference sequence). The CDR3 runs 13 residues. V was shortened by 5 bases and J by 4 bases, with 13 bases between the two germline ends. This CDR3 is CASRKEGLYEQYF. In DNA, the CDR3 is TGTGCCAGCAGAAAAGAAGGGCTGTACGAGCAGTACTTC.

The rearrangement links TRBV4-3 to TRBJ2-5; 8 bases agree with TRBD2. V shed 4 bases, J shed 4 bases, and the junction held 8 bases outside the gene matches. CDR1 and CDR2 (germline): LGHNA, YSLEER. The CDR3 consists of 15 residues. This CDR3 is CASSRLAMIGETQYF. CDR3 in DNA: TGCGCCAGCAGCCGACTAGCGATGATTGGAGAGACCCAGTACTTC.

The V gene is TRBV4-1, the J gene TRBJ2-3; no reliable D call. Germline V gene lookup returns CDR1 MGHRA and CDR2 YSYEKL. Trimming took 5 bases from V and 6 from J, leaving 12 bases between them. The CDR3 is 13 residues long. The CDR3 loop is CASSAQGSDTQYF. CDR3 DNA sequence: TGCGCCAGCAGCGCCCAAGGTTCCGATACGCAGTATTTT.

The chain recombines TRBV4-1 with TRBJ1-4; D is perhaps TRBD1 (5 bases). In germline, CDR1 is MGHRA, CDR2 YSYEKL. Trimming stripped 0 bases from V and 5 bases from J, with 10 bases between. The CDR3 extends over 15 amino acids. This CDR3 is CASSQDLTVNEKLFF. The CDR3 DNA follows: TGCGCCAGCAGCCAAGATCTGACAGTGAATGAAAAACTGTTTTTT.

The genes are TRBV19 and TRBJ2-1, with D perhaps being TRBD1 or TRBD2 (5 bases each). The length of the CDR3 is 14 residues. The germline V and J ends were trimmed by 4 bases and 4 bases, with 11 bases remaining between them. CDR1 is LNHDA and CDR2 is SQIVND in the germline V gene (reference sequence). CDR3 coding DNA: TGTGCCAGTAGTAGTTGGGACCAGTACAATGAGCAGTTCTTC. As protein: CASSSWDQYNEQFF.

This CDR3 reads CASSITGGEQYF. As DNA, the CDR3 is TGTGCCAGCAGCATCACCGGGGGCGAGCAGTACTTC. This rearrangement joins TRBV6-1 to TRBJ2-7; maybe TRBD2 (6 bases). CDR3 length: 12 amino acids. V was clipped by 6 bases and J by 6 bases, with 12 bases between them. Germline loops: CDR1 MNHNS, CDR2 SASEGT.

The V gene is TRBV5-5, the J gene TRBJ1-6, with 9 nucleotides matching TRBD1. V shed 6 bases, J shed 6 bases, and the junction held 10 bases outside the gene matches. The CDR3 loop spans 16 amino acids. Germline V gene data show CDR1 as SGHKS and CDR2 as YYEKEE (reference sequence). DNA of the CDR3: TGTGCCAGCACGTCCCGGGACAGGGCCATTAATTCACCCCTCCACTTT. Protein: CASTSRDRAINSPLHF.

The gene calls are TRBV2 and TRBJ2-1, with 7 bases aligning to TRBD2. V trimming: 8 bases; J trimming: 0 bases; junction bases outside the gene matches: 13. The CDR3 extends over 17 amino acids. The germline CDR1 and CDR2 sequences are SNHLY and FYNNEI. The CDR3 is CASLGTTSTFSYNEQFF. DNA of the CDR3: TGTGCCAGCCTTGGGACTACCTCAACATTCTCCTACAATGAGCAGTTCTTC.

As regards this clone: At one end, the junction sequence differs from germline, possibly due to a read error. The V gene is TRBV7-8, the J gene TRBJ1-1; tentatively, D is TRBD1 (5 bases). CDR1 and CDR2 from the germline V gene are SGHVS and FQNEAQ. The CDR3 length is 11 residues. DNA for the CDR3: TGTGCCAGCAGCCCTGGGGCATGGCTGGTCTTT. It codes for CASSPGAWLVF. Combining the CDR3 with reference TRBV7-8 and TRBJ1-1 gives the whole variable domain GAGVSQSPRYKVAKRGQDVALRCDPISGHVSLFWYQQALGQGPEFLTYFQNEAQLDKSGLPSDRFFAERPEGSVSTLKIQRTQQEDSAVYLCASSPGAWLVFGQGTRLTVV.